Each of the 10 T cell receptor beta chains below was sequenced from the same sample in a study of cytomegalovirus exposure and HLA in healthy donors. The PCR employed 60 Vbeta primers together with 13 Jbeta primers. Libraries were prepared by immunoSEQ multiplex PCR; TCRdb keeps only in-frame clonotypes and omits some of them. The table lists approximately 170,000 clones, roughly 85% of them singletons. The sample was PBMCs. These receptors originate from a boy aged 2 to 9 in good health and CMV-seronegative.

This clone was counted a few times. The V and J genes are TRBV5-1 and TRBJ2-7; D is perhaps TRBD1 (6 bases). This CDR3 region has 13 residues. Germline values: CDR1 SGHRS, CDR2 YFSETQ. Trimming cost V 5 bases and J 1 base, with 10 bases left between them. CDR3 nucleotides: TGCGCCAGCAGGGACAGTGGTTCCTACGAGCAGTACTTC. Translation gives CASRDSGSYEQYF.

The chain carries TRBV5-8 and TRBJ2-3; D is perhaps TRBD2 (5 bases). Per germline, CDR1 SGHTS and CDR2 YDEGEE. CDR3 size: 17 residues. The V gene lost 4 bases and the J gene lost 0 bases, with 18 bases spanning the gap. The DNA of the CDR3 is TGTGCCAGCAGCCACCTCCTCAGCGGCTCTAGCACAGATACGCAGTATTTT. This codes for CASSHLLSGSSTDTQYF.

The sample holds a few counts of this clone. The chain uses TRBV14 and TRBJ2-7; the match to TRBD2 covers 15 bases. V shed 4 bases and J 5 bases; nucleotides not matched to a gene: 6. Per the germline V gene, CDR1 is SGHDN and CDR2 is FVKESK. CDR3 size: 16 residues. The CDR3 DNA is TGTGCCAGCAGCCTAATCGGGACTAGCGGGAGGAACGAGCAGTACTTC. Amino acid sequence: CASSLIGTSGRNEQYF.

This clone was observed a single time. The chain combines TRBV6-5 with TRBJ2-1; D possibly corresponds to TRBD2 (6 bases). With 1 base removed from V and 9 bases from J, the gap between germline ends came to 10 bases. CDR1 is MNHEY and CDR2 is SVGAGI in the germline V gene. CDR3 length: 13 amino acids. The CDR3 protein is CASSYLGGGEQFF. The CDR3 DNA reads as TGTGCCAGCAGTTACTTGGGAGGAGGTGAGCAGTTCTTC.

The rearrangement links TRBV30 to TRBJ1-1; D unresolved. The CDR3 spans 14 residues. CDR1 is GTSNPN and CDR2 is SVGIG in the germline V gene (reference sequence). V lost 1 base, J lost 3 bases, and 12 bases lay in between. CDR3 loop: CAWSGSSRDTEAFF. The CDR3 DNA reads TGTGCCTGGAGTGGTTCCTCACGGGACACTGAAGCTTTCTTT.

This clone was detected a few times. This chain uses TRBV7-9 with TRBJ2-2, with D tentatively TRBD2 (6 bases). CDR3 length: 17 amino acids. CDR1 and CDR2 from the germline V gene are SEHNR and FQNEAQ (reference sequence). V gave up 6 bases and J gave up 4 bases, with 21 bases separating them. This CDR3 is CASSPSWGPRGTGELFF. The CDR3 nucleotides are TGTGCCAGCAGTCCTTCGTGGGGACCGCGGGGCACCGGGGAGCTGTTTTTT.

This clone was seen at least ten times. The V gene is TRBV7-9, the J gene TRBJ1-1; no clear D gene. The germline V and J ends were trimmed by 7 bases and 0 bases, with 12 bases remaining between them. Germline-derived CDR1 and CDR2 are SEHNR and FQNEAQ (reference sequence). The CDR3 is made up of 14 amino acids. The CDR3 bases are TGTGCCAGCAACACACAAGGAGTGAACACTGAAGCTTTCTTT. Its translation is CASNTQGVNTEAFF. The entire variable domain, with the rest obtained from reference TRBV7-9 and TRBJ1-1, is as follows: DTGVSQNPRHKITKRGQNVTFRCDPISEHNRLYWYRQTLGQGPEFLTYFQNEAQLEKSRLLSDRFSAERPKGSFSTLEIQRTEQGDSAMYLCASNTQGVNTEAFFGQGTRLTVV.

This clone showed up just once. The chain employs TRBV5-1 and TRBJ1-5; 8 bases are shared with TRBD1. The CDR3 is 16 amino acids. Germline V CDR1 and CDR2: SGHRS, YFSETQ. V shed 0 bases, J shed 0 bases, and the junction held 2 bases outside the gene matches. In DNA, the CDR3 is TGCGCCAGCAGCTTGGGGGACAGGAATAGCAATCAGCCCCAGCATTTT. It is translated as CASSLGDRNSNQPQHF.

The CDR3: CASSPSSGPGSYNEQFF. CDR3 sequence (DNA): TGTGCCAGCAGTCCCAGCAGCGGGCCGGGGTCCTACAATGAGCAGTTCTTC. V gene TRBV5-4 combines with J gene TRBJ2-1; a weak D match, TRBD2 (6 bases). The germline CDR1 and CDR2 sequences are SGHNT and YYREEE (reference sequence). CDR3 length equals 17 residues. Trimming left V 5 bases short and J 1 base short, with 19 bases between.

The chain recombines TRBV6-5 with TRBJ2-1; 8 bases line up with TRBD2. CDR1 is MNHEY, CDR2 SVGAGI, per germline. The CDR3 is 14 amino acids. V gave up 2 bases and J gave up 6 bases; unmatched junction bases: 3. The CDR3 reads CASSYPGRGNEQFF. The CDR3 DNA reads TGTGCCAGCAGTTACCCCGGGAGGGGCAATGAGCAGTTCTTC.